This passage covers 2 T cell receptor beta chains from one sample sequenced in a study of blood T cell repertoires in COVID-19. Using immunoSEQ multiplex PCR, the repertoire was profiled, and TCRdb retains in-frame clones only, with some absent. The sample contains roughly 160,000 clones, 85% to 90% of which appear only once. Sequenced: peripheral blood. These receptors were obtained from a woman older than 75 with COVID-19, enrolled during active disease.

The chain recombines TRBV3-1 (or the pseudogene TRBV3-2) with TRBJ1-2; TRBD1 aligns across 8 bases. J gave up 3 bases and V 4 bases, and 4 bases lay outside the gene matches. The CDR3 loop spans 14 amino acids. Germline CDR1 and CDR2: LGHDT and YNNKEL (reference sequence). The CDR3 sequence is CASSPEDRDYGYTF. For the CDR3, the DNA is TGTGCCAGCAGCCCCGAGGACAGGGACTATGGCTACACCTTC.

The rearrangement joins TRBV5-1 to TRBJ1-3; TRBD1 aligns across 7 bases. J gave up 0 bases and V 4 bases, and 4 bases lay outside the gene matches. Per the germline V gene, CDR1 is SGHRS and CDR2 is YFSETQ. The CDR3 has 15 residues. The CDR3 loop reads CASSRDSSSGNTIYF. The CDR3 DNA is TGCGCCAGCAGCAGGGACAGCTCCTCTGGAAACACCATATATTTT.